The TCR beta chain described here comes from a study of T-cell reconstitution after alpha-beta-depleted transplantation in children. This CDR3 spans 15 amino acids. V lost 6 bases, J lost 8 bases, and 11 bases stayed unmatched. From germline, CDR1 is SGHNT and CDR2 YENEEA. The study's findings and limits: T-cell numbers and diversity, one year after transplant, stemmed largely from T cells that were newly produced.

This clonotype was seen more than once but under ten times. What it recognizes is unknown. Preparing the TCRbeta library involved the use of unique molecular identifiers. TCRdb processed the PCR reads anew with MiXCR; each CDR3 protein has one entry. The sample has roughly 20,000 distinct CDR3 sequences; about an eighth are singletons. This rearrangement joins TRBV11-3 to TRBJ2-1; TRBD2 matches at 9 bases. Sequenced material: PBMCs, mostly from graft donor cells, taken 60 days after TCRalphabeta/CD19-depleted stem cell transplant. The origin of this receptor is a female patient aged 2 to 10 who had a stem cell transplant for congenital amegakaryocytic thrombocytopenia, so the T cells may come from the graft donor. The CDR3 reads CASSFSGSAGDEQFF. The CDR3 DNA follows: TGTGCCAGCAGTTTTAGCGGGAGCGCCGGTGATGAGCAGTTCTTC.